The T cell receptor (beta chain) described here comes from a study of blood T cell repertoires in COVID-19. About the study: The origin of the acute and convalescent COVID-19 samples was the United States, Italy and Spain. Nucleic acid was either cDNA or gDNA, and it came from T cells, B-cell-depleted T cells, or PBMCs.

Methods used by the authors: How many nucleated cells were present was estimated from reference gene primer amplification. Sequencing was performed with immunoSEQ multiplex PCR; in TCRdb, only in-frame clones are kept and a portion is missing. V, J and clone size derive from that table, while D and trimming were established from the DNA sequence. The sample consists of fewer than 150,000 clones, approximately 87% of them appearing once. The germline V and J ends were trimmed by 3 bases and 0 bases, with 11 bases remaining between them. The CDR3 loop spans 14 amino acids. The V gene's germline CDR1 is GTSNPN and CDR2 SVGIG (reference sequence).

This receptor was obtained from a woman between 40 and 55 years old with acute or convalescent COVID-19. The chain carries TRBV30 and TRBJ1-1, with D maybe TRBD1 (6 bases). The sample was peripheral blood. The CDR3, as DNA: TGTGCCTGGAGGGTGCAGGGGCTGAACACTGAAGCTTTCTTT. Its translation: CAWRVQGLNTEAFF.